The source of this TCR beta chain is a study of blood T cell repertoires in COVID-19. Germline V gene sequence: CDR1 LGHDT, CDR2 YNNKEL (reference sequence). CDR3 size: 13 residues. With V trimmed by 8 bases and J by 0 bases, 3 bases remained unmatched. The repertoire was sequenced with immunoSEQ multiplex PCR; TCRdb's copy has only in-frame clones and lacks some. The sample has about 140,000 clones, approximately 88% seen once. This TCR was sampled from a human donor in a cohort sampled during active COVID-19. This chain connects TRBV3-1 (or the pseudogene TRBV3-2) to TRBJ2-7; 8 bases align to TRBD1. Sequenced: peripheral blood. Here the CDR3 DNA reads TGTGCCAGCTCGACAGGGGTCTCCTACGAGCAGTACTTC. This codes for CASSTGVSYEQYF.